One sample yielded the 8 T cell receptor beta chains listed below, sequenced in a study of identical twins. TCRdb re-derived calls from the 5' RACE reads in MiXCR, one entry per CDR3 protein. Of roughly 240,000 distinct CDR3 sequences detected, roughly 7% appear once; the ten largest clones hold roughly 3.6%. These data were also filed under a second study, of yellow fever vaccine responses in identical twins.

Source material: memory (CD45RO+) T cells sorted from blood. These receptors came from a woman aged 18-29 years in good health.

This clonotype was observed at least ten times. The genes are TRBV10-1 and TRBJ2-2; D is unresolved. V shed 4 bases and J shed 0 bases, with 9 bases lying between them. CDR3 length: 15 amino acids. Germline lookup yields CDR1 WNHNN and CDR2 SYGVQD (reference sequence). CDR3 sequence: CASSAGGTNTGELFF. CDR3 DNA: TGCGCCAGCAGTGCCGGCGGTACGAACACCGGGGAGCTGTTTTTT.

The sample holds a few counts of this clonotype. The rearrangement uses TRBV21-1 and TRBJ1-1; the DNA was not compared with TRBD1, the D call given in the table. TRBV21-1 is a pseudogene segment. The CDR3 totals 17 residues. CDR3 amino acids: CASSPEQGRRMNTEAFF. The CDR3 coding sequence is TGTGCCAGCAGCCCTGAGCAGGGGAGAAGAATGAACACTGAAGCTTTCTTT.

This clonotype has ten or more counts. V gene TRBV5-1 combines with J gene TRBJ1-6; a weak D match, TRBD1 (5 bases). CDR3 length equals 16 residues. V was trimmed by 4 bases and J by 7 bases, leaving 18 bases between them. CDR1 is SGHRS, CDR2 YFSETQ, per germline. The CDR3 DNA is TGCGCCAGCAGCCCTGTGGGGCACAGCGAGAATTCACCCCTCCACTTT. Amino acid sequence: CASSPVGHSENSPLHF.

This clonotype was seen ten or more times. The J gene is TRBJ1-5, the V gene TRBV3-1; D gene uncertain. This CDR3 region has 14 residues. V dropped 0 bases and J dropped 4 bases, with 7 bases sitting between them. From germline, CDR1 is LGHDT and CDR2 YNNKEL (reference sequence). DNA of the CDR3: TGTGCCAGCAGCCAAGACCCGTTTAATCAGCCCCAGCATTTT. Its protein product is CASSQDPFNQPQHF.

This clonotype was counted only a few times. This chain connects TRBV4-1 to TRBJ1-1; the D is unclear. Germline V gives CDR1 MGHRA, CDR2 YSYEKL. V lost 4 bases, J lost 1 base, and 10 bases lay in between. The CDR3 runs 14 residues. Here the CDR3 DNA reads TGCGCCAGCAGCCCCCCCCTTAGGAACACTGAAGCTTTCTTT. This translates into CASSPPLRNTEAFF.

The genes are TRBV12-3 or TRBV12-4 and TRBJ1-1; D ambiguous. V lost 4 bases and J 5 bases, leaving 11 bases between the germline ends. CDR3 length: 13 residues. The DNA of the CDR3 is TGTGCCAGCAGTTATAAGATCGAAACTGAAGCTTTCTTT. This gives the protein CASSYKIETEAFF.

In its sample, this clonotype was seen a few times. This sequence joins TRBV5-1 and TRBJ2-3, with D possibly TRBD2 on 6 matching bases. There are 17 residues in the CDR3. In germline, CDR1 is SGHRS, CDR2 YFSETQ. Trimming shortened V by 4 bases and J by 2 bases, and 20 bases separated the two germline ends. The DNA of the CDR3 is TGCGCCAGCAGCGGGGGGATGGTGGGTACTTACACAGATACGCAGTATTTT. Protein sequence: CASSGGMVGTYTDTQYF.

This clonotype occurred a few times. This chain connects TRBV15 to TRBJ2-1; D unresolved. The ends were cut back, 0 bases at V and 0 bases at J, with 12 bases in the middle. Per germline, CDR1 LNHNV and CDR2 YYDKDF (reference sequence). This CDR3 region has 17 residues. The CDR3 is CATSREQSLGSYNEQFF. CDR3 bases: TGTGCCACCAGCAGAGAGCAGTCGCTGGGCTCCTACAATGAGCAGTTCTTC.